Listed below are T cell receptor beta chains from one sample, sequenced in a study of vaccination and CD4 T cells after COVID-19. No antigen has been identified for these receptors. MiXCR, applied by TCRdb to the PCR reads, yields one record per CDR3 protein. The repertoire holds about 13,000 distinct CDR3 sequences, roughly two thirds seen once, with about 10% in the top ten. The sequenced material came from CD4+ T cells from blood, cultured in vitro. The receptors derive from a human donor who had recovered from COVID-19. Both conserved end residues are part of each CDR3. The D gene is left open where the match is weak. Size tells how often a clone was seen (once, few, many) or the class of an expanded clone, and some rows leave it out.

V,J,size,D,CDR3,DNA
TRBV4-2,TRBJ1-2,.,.,CASSQDTQGSRYGYTF,TGTGCCAGCAGCCAAGATACTCAGGGGTCTAGATATGGCTACACCTTC
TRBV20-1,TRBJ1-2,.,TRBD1,CSATHLTGGLKYGYTF,TGCAGTGCTACCCACCTTACAGGGGGACTCAAGTATGGCTACACCTTC
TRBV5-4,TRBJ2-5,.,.,CASSIGRGGAPETQYF,TGTGCCAGCAGCATAGGGAGGGGGGGGGCCCCCGAGACCCAGTACTTC
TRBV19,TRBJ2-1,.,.,CASSTLGIGYNEQFF,TGTGCCAGTAGTACCCTAGGGATAGGCTACAATGAGCAGTTCTTC
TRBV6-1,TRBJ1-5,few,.,CASSELPTHGQTSNQPQHF,TGTGCCAGCAGTGAACTCCCAACCCACGGACAGACTAGCAATCAGCCCCAGCATTTT
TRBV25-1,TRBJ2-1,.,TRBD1,CASSAPQGAVWYNEQFF,TGTGCCAGCAGTGCCCCGCAGGGGGCTGTTTGGTACAATGAGCAGTTCTTC
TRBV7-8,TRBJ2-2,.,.,CASSLGGTGPGELFF,TGTGCCAGCAGCTTAGGGGGAACAGGGCCCGGGGAGCTGTTTTTT
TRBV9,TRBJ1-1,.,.,CASSVAVGNTEAFF,TGTGCCAGCAGCGTAGCTGTTGGGAACACTGAAGCTTTCTTT
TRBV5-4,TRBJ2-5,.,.,CASSPTGFNRETQYF,TGTGCCAGCAGTCCTACGGGGTTCAACCGGGAGACCCAGTACTTC
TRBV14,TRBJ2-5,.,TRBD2,CASSLQPGGTTQYF,TGTGCCAGCAGCCTTCAGCCCGGGGGGACGACCCAGTACTTC
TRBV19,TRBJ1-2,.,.,CASSMTHGYTF,TGTGCCAGTAGTATGACCCATGGCTACACCTTC
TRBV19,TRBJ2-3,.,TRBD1,CASSSGQGASDTQYF,TGTGCCAGTAGCTCTGGACAGGGGGCATCAGATACGCAGTATTTT
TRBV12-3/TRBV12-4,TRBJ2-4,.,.,CASSRTGDLAKNIQYF,TGTGCCAGCAGTCGTACAGGTGATCTAGCCAAAAACATTCAGTACTTC
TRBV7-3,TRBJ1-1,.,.,CASSLWADTEAFF,TGTGCCAGCAGCTTATGGGCGGACACTGAAGCTTTCTTT
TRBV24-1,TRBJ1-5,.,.,CATSPGEDSNQPQHF,TGTGCCACCAGTCCAGGGGAAGATAGCAATCAGCCCCAGCATTTT
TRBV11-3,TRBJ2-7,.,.,CASSLNYEQYF,TGTGCCAGCAGCTTAAACTACGAGCAGTACTTC
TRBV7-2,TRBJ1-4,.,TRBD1,CASSLYRGGEKLFF,TGTGCCAGCAGCTTATACAGGGGCGGTGAAAAACTGTTTTTT
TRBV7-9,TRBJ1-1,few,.,CASSLGGGTEAFF,TGTGCCAGCAGCTTAGGAGGGGGCACTGAAGCTTTCTTT
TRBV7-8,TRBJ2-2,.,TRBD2,CASRGLAGPGELFF,TGTGCCAGCAGGGGACTAGCGGGACCCGGGGAGCTGTTTTTT
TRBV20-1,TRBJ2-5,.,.,CSARVNSQETQYF,TGCAGTGCTAGAGTAAATAGCCAAGAGACCCAGTACTTC
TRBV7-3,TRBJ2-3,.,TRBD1,CASSPEGQGGTNTQYF,TGTGCCAGCAGCCCTGAGGGACAGGGGGGCACGAATACGCAGTATTTT
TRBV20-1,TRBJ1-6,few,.,CSAQTGGSYNSPLHF,TGCAGTGCCCAGACGGGGGGCTCCTATAATTCACCCCTCCACTTT
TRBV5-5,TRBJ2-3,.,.,CASSSYRYTDTQYF,TGTGCCAGCAGCTCGTACCGATACACAGATACGCAGTATTTT
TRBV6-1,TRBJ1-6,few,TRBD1,CASRPGQESNSPLHF,TGTGCCAGCAGACCCGGACAGGAGTCAAATTCACCCCTCCACTTT
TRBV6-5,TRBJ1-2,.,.,CASSYLGSGGYTF,TGTGCCAGCAGTTACTTGGGCAGCGGTGGCTACACCTTC
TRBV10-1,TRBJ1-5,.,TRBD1,CASSEHNQGGSNQPQHF,TGCGCCAGCAGTGAACATAATCAGGGGGGAAGCAATCAGCCCCAGCATTTT
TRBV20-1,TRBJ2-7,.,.,CSARPRTLTYEQYF,TGCAGTGCTCGACCCCGGACTCTCACCTACGAGCAGTACTTC
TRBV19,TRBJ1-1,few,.,CASSMSRALNTEAFF,TGTGCCAGTAGTATGAGTCGGGCACTGAACACTGAAGCTTTCTTT
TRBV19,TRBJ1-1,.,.,CASSVTGFRDTEAFF,TGTGCCAGTAGTGTCACAGGGTTCAGGGACACTGAAGCTTTCTTT
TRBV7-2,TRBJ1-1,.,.,CASSLERGTEAFF,TGTGCCAGCAGCTTAGAGCGGGGGACTGAAGCTTTCTTT
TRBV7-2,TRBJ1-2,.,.,CASSPGVTKNYGYTF,TGTGCCAGCAGCCCGGGGGTGACAAAGAACTATGGCTACACCTTC
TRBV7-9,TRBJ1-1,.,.,CASSLTGATEAFF,TGTGCCAGCAGCTTAACGGGGGCGACTGAAGCTTTCTTT
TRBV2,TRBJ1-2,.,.,CASSAAAENYGYTF,TGTGCCAGCAGTGCAGCGGCAGAAAACTATGGCTACACCTTC
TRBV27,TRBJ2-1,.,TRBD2,CASRLYGTSGGANEQFF,TGTGCCAGCAGGTTATATGGGACTAGCGGGGGGGCGAATGAGCAGTTCTTC
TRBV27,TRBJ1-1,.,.,CASSLRHGVTEAFF,TGTGCCAGCAGTTTGCGACACGGAGTCACTGAAGCTTTCTTT
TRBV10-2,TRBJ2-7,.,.,CASGASLQGVGEQYF,TGCGCCAGCGGTGCCTCCCTTCAGGGAGTAGGCGAGCAGTACTTC
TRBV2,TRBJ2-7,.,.,CAGGFGRSSYEQYF,TGTGCCGGGGGGTTCGGGCGCAGCTCCTACGAGCAGTACTTC